This T cell receptor (beta chain) was documented in a study of CD8 T cells in Susac syndrome. The multiple sclerosis controls comprised treatment-naive patients whose relapsing-remitting disease was stable or active. Random hexamers primed reverse transcription of about 0.45 to 1 ug RNA. TCRdb independently ran MiXCR on the immunoSEQ multiplex PCR reads; one entry per CDR3 protein. The data contain 300,000 to 350,000 distinct CDR3 sequences, around 90% of them singletons. This CDR3 region has 15 residues. Looked up from germline, CDR1 is LNHNV and CDR2 is YYDKDF (reference sequence). Trimming removed 5 bases at V and 9 bases at J, with 20 bases between.

The clonotype originates from a human donor with multiple sclerosis. The chain uses TRBV15 and TRBJ2-1; no clear D. Sequenced sample: CD4+ T cells from PBMCs. CDR3: CATSLLSSTPTEQFF. The CDR3 nucleotides are TGTGCCACCAGCCTACTATCTAGTACCCCCACTGAGCAGTTCTTC.